Listed below are T cell receptor beta chains from one sample, sequenced in a study of response to subunit inactivated influenza vaccine. TCRdb itself ran the RT-PCR reads through MiXCR, one entry per CDR3 protein. Among 650,000 to 850,000 distinct CDR3 sequences listed, around 14% were seen once. The material sequenced was PBMCs from blood, taken 14 days before vaccination. The source is a man aged 50-59 years who received an inactivated influenza vaccine. CDR3s include the opening cysteine and the closing phenylalanine or tryptophan. The D gene is left open where the match is weak. Clone size, where shown, is once, few, many, or a class for clones that have expanded.

clone size: few
J gene: TRBJ2-2
V gene: TRBV30
D gene: NA
CDR3 protein: CAWNRITGELFF
CDR3 DNA: TGTGCCTGGAACAGAATCACCGGGGAGCTGTTTTTT

clone size: NA
J gene: TRBJ2-7
V gene: TRBV14
D gene: TRBD2
CDR3 protein: CASSNGLAGIYEQYF
CDR3 DNA: TGTGCCAGCAGCAACGGACTAGCGGGAATCTACGAGCAGTACTTC

clone size: NA
J gene: TRBJ1-5
V gene: TRBV12-3/TRBV12-4
D gene: TRBD1
CDR3 protein: CASSTDRASNQPQHF
CDR3 DNA: TGTGCCAGCAGCACGGACAGGGCTAGCAATCAGCCCCAGCATTTT

clone size: few
J gene: TRBJ1-4
V gene: TRBV6-5
D gene: NA
CDR3 protein: CASSYRTASELFF
CDR3 DNA: TGTGCCAGCAGTTACCGGACAGCGTCCGAACTGTTTTTT

clone size: many
J gene: TRBJ2-1
V gene: TRBV3-1
D gene: NA
CDR3 protein: CASSQPISSYNEQFF
CDR3 DNA: TGTGCCAGCAGCCAACCGATAAGCTCCTACAATGAGCAGTTCTTC

clone size: NA
J gene: TRBJ2-3
V gene: TRBV29-1
D gene: TRBD1
CDR3 protein: CSDPRQGAGDTQYF
CDR3 DNA: TGCAGCGACCCAAGACAGGGGGCCGGAGATACGCAGTATTTT

clone size: NA
J gene: TRBJ2-2
V gene: TRBV5-1
D gene: TRBD2
CDR3 protein: CASSLASGAATGELFF
CDR3 DNA: TGCGCCAGCAGCTTAGCAAGCGGGGCCGCTACCGGGGAGCTGTTTTTT

clone size: NA
J gene: TRBJ2-1
V gene: TRBV27
D gene: NA
CDR3 protein: CASSLWTNNEQFF
CDR3 DNA: TGTGCCAGCAGTTTGTGGACCAACAATGAGCAGTTCTTC

clone size: NA
J gene: TRBJ2-4
V gene: TRBV27
D gene: TRBD1
CDR3 protein: CASSSIRQGLNIQYF
CDR3 DNA: TGTGCCAGCAGTTCCATCAGACAGGGTTTGAACATTCAGTACTTC

clone size: NA
J gene: TRBJ2-3
V gene: TRBV24-1
D gene: NA
CDR3 protein: CATSRRGAGADTQYF
CDR3 DNA: TGTGCCACCAGTCGGCGCGGTGCTGGGGCAGATACGCAGTATTTT

clone size: NA
J gene: TRBJ2-2
V gene: TRBV11-2
D gene: NA
CDR3 protein: CASSPLHLYTGELFF
CDR3 DNA: TGTGCCAGCAGCCCGCTCCATCTTTACACCGGGGAGCTGTTTTTT